This T cell receptor beta chain stems from a study of T cells after yellow fever vaccination. Background on the study: When fractions had low cell numbers, they were prepared with SMART-Seq v4 Ultra Low Input. Whole-study results and caveats: Booster sampling recovered most clones from primary vaccination (approximately 96% CD4, roughly 90% CD8). Abundant clonotypes from the bulk population could contaminate FACS-sorted repertoires.

Concerning this clonotype: Its antigen is not identified.

5'RACE template switching produced TCR cDNA carrying a universal primer site and UMIs. Via MiXCR, TCRdb re-called the 5' RACE reads, giving one row per CDR3 protein. In the table there are 110,000 to 150,000 distinct CDR3 sequences, around 6.3% of which are singletons. The CDR3 is made up of 16 amino acids. Looked up from germline, CDR1 is DFQATT and CDR2 is SNEGSKA (reference sequence). Trimming removed 5 bases from V and 3 bases from J; junction bases left unmatched: 12. The sample in question was CD4+ T cells sorted from PBMCs, obtained 10 days after the yellow fever booster vaccination. The clonotype originates from a man aged 25 to 40 who received the YFV17D yellow fever vaccine. The V and J genes are TRBV20-1 and TRBJ2-1, with 8 bases matching TRBD2. CDR3 nucleotide sequence: TGCAGTGCTGGCCGTGCTCTAGCGGGTAACTACAATGAGCAGTTCTTC. Translation: CSAGRALAGNYNEQFF.